The present entry profiles one T cell receptor beta chain with its context. Its antigen is unknown. The CDR3 sequence is 14 residues long. V lost 9 bases to trimming and J lost 3 bases; unmatched junction nucleotides: 7. Looked up from germline, CDR1 is LNHDA and CDR2 is SQIVND (reference sequence). The data were taken from a study of cytomegalovirus exposure and HLA in healthy donors. Points from the study as a whole: In an earlier analysis, in around 590 donors, most V segments appeared productive either ~87% or ~30% of the time. Per a later analysis, fewer than 20,000 TCR beta sequences showed association with HLA alleles at 0.05 false discovery rate. TCR association rates varied by HLA locus in a later analysis, with DRB1 highest and HLA-C lowest.

The study ran its PCR with 60 Vbeta and 13 Jbeta primers. Source study methods: Around 9.9 million shared chains were among the about 80 million unique TCR beta chains that a later analysis counted. The table came from immunoSEQ multiplex PCR; TCRdb's copy has only in-frame clones and leaves some out. The V and J calls and the clone size are those of that table, but D and trimming were determined from the DNA. The table has approximately 110,000 clones, roughly 71% seen once. The sequence was collected from a man in his forties in good health and CMV-seropositive. Sequenced sample: PBMCs. This sequence joins TRBV19 and TRBJ2-7, with 11 bases matching TRBD2. CDR3 amino acids: CASRTSGHSYEQYF. The DNA of the CDR3 is TGTGCCAGCCGGACTAGCGGGCATAGCTACGAGCAGTACTTC.